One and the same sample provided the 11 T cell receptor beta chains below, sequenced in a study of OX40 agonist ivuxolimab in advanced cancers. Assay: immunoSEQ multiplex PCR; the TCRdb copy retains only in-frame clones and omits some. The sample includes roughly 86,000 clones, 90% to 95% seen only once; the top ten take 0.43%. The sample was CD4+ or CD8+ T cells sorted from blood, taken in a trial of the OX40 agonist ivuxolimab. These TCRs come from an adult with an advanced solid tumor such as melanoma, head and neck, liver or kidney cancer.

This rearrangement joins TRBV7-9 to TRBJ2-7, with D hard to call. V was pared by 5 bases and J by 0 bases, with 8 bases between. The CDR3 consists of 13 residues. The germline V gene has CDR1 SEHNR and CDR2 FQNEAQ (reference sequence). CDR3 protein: CASSPVNSYEQYF. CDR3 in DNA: TGTGCCAGCAGCCCAGTTAACTCCTACGAGCAGTACTTC.

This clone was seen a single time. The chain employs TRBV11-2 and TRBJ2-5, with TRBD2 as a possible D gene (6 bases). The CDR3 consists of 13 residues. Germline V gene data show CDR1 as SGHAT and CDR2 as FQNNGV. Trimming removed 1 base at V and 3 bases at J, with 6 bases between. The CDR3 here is CASSLGGEETQYF. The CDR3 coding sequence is TGTGCCAGCAGCTTAGGCGGGGAAGAGACCCAGTACTTC.

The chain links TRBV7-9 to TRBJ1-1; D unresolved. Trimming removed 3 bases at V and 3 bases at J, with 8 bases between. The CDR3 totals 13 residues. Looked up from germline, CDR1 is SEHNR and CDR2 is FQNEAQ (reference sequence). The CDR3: CASSFRTDTEAFF. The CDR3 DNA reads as TGTGCCAGCAGCTTTAGAACGGACACTGAAGCTTTCTTT. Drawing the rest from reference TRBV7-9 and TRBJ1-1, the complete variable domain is DTGVSQNPRHKITKRGQNVTFRCDPISEHNRLYWYRQTLGQGPEFLTYFQNEAQLEKSRLLSDRFSAERPKGSFSTLEIQRTEQGDSAMYLCASSFRTDTEAFFGQGTRLTVV.

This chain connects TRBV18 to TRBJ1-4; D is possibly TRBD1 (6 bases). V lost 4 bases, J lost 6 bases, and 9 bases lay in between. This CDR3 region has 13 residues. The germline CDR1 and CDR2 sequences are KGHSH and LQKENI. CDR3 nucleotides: TGTGCCAGCTCACTGGGACAATATGAAAAACTGTTTTTT. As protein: CASSLGQYEKLFF.

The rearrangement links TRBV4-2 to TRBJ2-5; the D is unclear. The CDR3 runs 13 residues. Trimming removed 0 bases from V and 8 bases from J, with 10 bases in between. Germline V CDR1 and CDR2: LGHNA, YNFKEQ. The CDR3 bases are TGTGCCAGCAGCCAAGACCTACATCGAACCCAGTACTTC. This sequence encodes CASSQDLHRTQYF.

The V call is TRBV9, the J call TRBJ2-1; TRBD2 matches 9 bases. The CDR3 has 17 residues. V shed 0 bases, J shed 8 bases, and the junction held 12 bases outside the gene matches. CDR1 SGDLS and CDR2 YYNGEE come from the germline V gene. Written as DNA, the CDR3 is TGTGCCAGCAGCGTAGGCCCGGGACTAGCCCCGAGGTATGAGCAGTTCTTC. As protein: CASSVGPGLAPRYEQFF.

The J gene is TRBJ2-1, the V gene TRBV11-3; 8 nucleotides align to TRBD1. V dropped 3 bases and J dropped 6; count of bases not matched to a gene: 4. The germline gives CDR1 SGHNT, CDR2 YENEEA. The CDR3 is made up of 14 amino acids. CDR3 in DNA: TGTGCCAGCAGCTTTTCGACAGGGGTCAATGAGCAGTTCTTC. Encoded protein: CASSFSTGVNEQFF.

The CDR3 is CASSLFASGGAGELFF. The CDR3 DNA sequence: TGTGCCAGCAGCTTATTCGCTAGCGGGGGGGCCGGGGAGCTGTTTTTT. The chain has TRBV7-2 and TRBJ2-2; 12 bases line up with TRBD2. The CDR3 sequence is 16 residues long. The V segment lost 2 bases and the J segment 6 bases; nucleotides outside the gene matches: 4. Per germline, CDR1 SGHTA and CDR2 FQGNSA.

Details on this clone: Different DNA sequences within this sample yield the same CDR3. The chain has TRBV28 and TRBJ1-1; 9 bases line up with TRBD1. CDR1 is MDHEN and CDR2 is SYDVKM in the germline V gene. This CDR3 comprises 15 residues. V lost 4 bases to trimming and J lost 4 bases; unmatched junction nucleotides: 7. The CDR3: CASSSPGTGSTEAFF. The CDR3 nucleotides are TGTGCCAGCAGTTCCCCTGGGACAGGGAGCACTGAAGCTTTCTTT.

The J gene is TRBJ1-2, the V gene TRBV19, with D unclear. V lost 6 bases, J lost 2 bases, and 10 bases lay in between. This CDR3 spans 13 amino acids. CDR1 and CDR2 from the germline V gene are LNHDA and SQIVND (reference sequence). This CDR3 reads CASSVVGNYGYTF. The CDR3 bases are TGTGCCAGTAGCGTCGTAGGGAACTATGGCTACACCTTC.

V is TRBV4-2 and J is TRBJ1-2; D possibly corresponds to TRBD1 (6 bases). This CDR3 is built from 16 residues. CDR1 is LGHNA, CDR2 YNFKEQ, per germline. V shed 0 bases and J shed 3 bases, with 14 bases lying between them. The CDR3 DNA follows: TGTGCCAGCAGCCAAGAGGGGGCAGGGAGTTACTATGGCTACACCTTC. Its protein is CASSQEGAGSYYGYTF.